The next 16 T cell receptor beta chains were all read from a single sample in a study of blood T cell repertoires in COVID-19. TCRdb's table, derived via immunoSEQ multiplex PCR, lists solely in-frame clones and lacks some. The sample holds some 40,000 clones; about nine tenths are singletons and the top ten take roughly 18%. The sample was peripheral blood. The receptor source for this set is a man in his 70s with acute or convalescent COVID-19.

The chain has TRBV6-5 and TRBJ1-1; 7 bases are a match to TRBD1. V gave up 6 bases and J gave up 4 bases; unmatched junction bases: 8. The CDR3 is 14 residues long. Looked up from germline, CDR1 is MNHEY and CDR2 is SVGAGI. The CDR3 DNA follows: TGTGCCAGCAGATCCGTACAGGGGAGCACTGAAGCTTTCTTT. It specifies CASRSVQGSTEAFF.

The genes are TRBV19 and TRBJ1-4; D possibly corresponds to TRBD1 (5 bases). The CDR3 covers 15 residues. Per the germline V gene, CDR1 is LNHDA and CDR2 is SQIVND (reference sequence). V was trimmed by 4 bases and J by 4 bases, leaving 13 bases between them. This CDR3 reads CASSTGDSLNEKLFF. The CDR3 coding sequence is TGTGCCAGTAGTACCGGGGACTCGCTTAATGAAAAACTGTTTTTT.

The chain employs TRBV7-3 and TRBJ2-1; possibly TRBD2 for D (6 bases). This CDR3 is built from 15 residues. Germline lookup yields CDR1 SGHTA and CDR2 FQGTGA. Trimming cost V 0 bases and J 4 bases, with 10 bases left between them. CDR3 sequence (DNA): TGTGCCAGCAGCTTAACTAGCGGATTATACAATGAGCAGTTCTTC. This sequence encodes CASSLTSGLYNEQFF.

The chain links TRBV5-8 to TRBJ2-5, with 8 bases aligning to TRBD1. V gave up 0 bases and J gave up 1 base; unmatched junction bases: 2. This CDR3 comprises 15 residues. From germline, CDR1 is SGHTS and CDR2 YDEGEE. This chain's CDR3 is CASSLGTGRQETQYF. The CDR3, as DNA: TGTGCCAGCAGCTTGGGGACAGGGCGCCAAGAGACCCAGTACTTC.

The J gene is TRBJ1-1, the V gene TRBV5-5, with D perhaps TRBD1 (5 bases). Trimming took 2 bases from V and 3 from J, leaving 8 bases between them. This CDR3 spans 13 amino acids. Germline V gene sequence: CDR1 SGHKS, CDR2 YYEKEE (reference sequence). In DNA form, the CDR3 reads TGTGCCAGCAGCTTATTGACAGACACTGAAGCTTTCTTT. Translated, it gives CASSLLTDTEAFF.

V usage is TRBV27 and J usage is TRBJ1-3; possibly TRBD1 for D (5 bases). Germline CDR1 and CDR2: MNHEY and SMNVEV (reference sequence). Trimming left V 6 bases short and J 1 base short, with 13 bases between. CDR3 length: 15 amino acids. This CDR3 is CASSRTFGSGNTIYF. The CDR3, as DNA: TGTGCCAGCAGCCGGACATTTGGATCTGGAAACACCATATATTTT.

The rearrangement links TRBV15 to TRBJ2-2; TRBD1 might be the D (6 bases). The germline CDR1 and CDR2 sequences are LNHNV and YYDKDF (reference sequence). Trimming took 4 bases from V and 7 from J, leaving 16 bases between them. CDR3 length equals 15 residues. CDR3 in amino acids: CATSISLQGGGELFF. The CDR3, as DNA: TGTGCCACCAGCATTTCGTTACAGGGCGGCGGGGAGCTGTTTTTT.

In its sample, this clone was seen a few times. This rearrangement joins TRBV4-2 to TRBJ2-7; D is possibly TRBD1 (5 bases). Germline assignment: CDR1 LGHNA and CDR2 YNFKEQ. The CDR3 has 15 residues. Trimming shortened V by 2 bases and J by 1 base, and 12 bases separated the two germline ends. This CDR3 reads CASSQYDQGSYEQYF. The DNA for the CDR3 is TGTGCCAGCAGCCAATACGACCAGGGATCCTACGAGCAGTACTTC.

The V gene is TRBV7-2, the J gene TRBJ2-1; 12 nucleotides match TRBD2. From germline, CDR1 is SGHTA and CDR2 FQGNSA. This CDR3 spans 15 amino acids. The trim removed 4 bases at V and 8 bases at J, leaving 6 bases unmatched. The CDR3 sequence is CASSWTSGNEDEQFF. The CDR3 region has the DNA TGTGCCAGCAGCTGGACTAGCGGGAATGAGGATGAGCAGTTCTTC.

The gene calls are TRBV19 and TRBJ2-2, with D unresolved. This CDR3 comprises 16 residues. The germline CDR1 and CDR2 sequences are LNHDA and SQIVND (reference sequence). V was cut by 7 bases and J by 2 bases, with 17 bases left in between. CDR3 sequence (DNA): TGTGCCAGTATCCCCGTGGCGGCGGTTAACACCGGGGAGCTGTTTTTT. Protein sequence: CASIPVAAVNTGELFF.

This clone was detected only once. The chain joins TRBV5-6 to TRBJ1-3; possibly TRBD1 for D (6 bases). Germline assignment: CDR1 SGHDT and CDR2 YYEEEE. This CDR3 spans 13 amino acids. Trimming stripped 0 bases from V and 9 bases from J, with 10 bases between. The CDR3 sequence is CASSLDRAPTIYF. CDR3 nucleotides: TGTGCCAGCAGCTTGGACAGGGCGCCCACCATATATTTT.

The chain links TRBV27 to TRBJ2-5; D possibly corresponds to TRBD1 (5 bases). Per the germline V gene, CDR1 is MNHEY and CDR2 is SMNVEV (reference sequence). V was trimmed by 10 bases and J by 1 base, leaving 13 bases between them. CDR3 length: 13 residues. The CDR3 region is CATRRQGQETQYF. CDR3 DNA sequence: TGTGCCACCCGACGGCAGGGCCAAGAGACCCAGTACTTC.

The V gene is TRBV6-1, the J gene TRBJ1-3; a possible D gene is TRBD1 (5 bases). The CDR3 contains 17 residues. The V gene's germline CDR1 is MNHNS and CDR2 SASEGT. Trimming left V 3 bases short and J 0 bases short, with 15 bases between. This CDR3 is CASSDPPGGYSGNTIYF. The CDR3 DNA reads as TGTGCCAGCAGTGACCCACCGGGGGGGTACTCTGGAAACACCATATATTTT.

The chain is built from TRBV3-1 (or the pseudogene TRBV3-2) and TRBJ2-1; 10 bases agree with TRBD2. The V and J ends lost 1 base and 15 bases, in that order; junction bases with no gene match: 6. This CDR3 has 13 amino acids. Germline CDR1 LGHDT, CDR2 YNNKEL (reference sequence). CDR3 DNA sequence: TGTGCCAGCAGCCAAGCTAGCGGGAGTAATCGGTTCTTC. It translates to CASSQASGSNRFF.

The chain links TRBV24-1 to TRBJ2-2; TRBD2 might be the D (6 bases). The V end was cut by 8 bases, the J end by 9 bases, with 12 bases between. CDR3 length: 12 amino acids. The germline gives CDR1 KGHDR, CDR2 SFDVKD. The CDR3 loop reads CATMGGERELFF. CDR3 in DNA: TGTGCCACCATGGGGGGTGAGAGGGAGCTGTTTTTT.

The rearrangement joins TRBV4-1 to TRBJ1-2; the D gene is possibly TRBD1 (5 bases). Trimming removed 0 bases from V and 2 bases from J, with 10 bases in between. The CDR3 is made up of 15 amino acids. Germline CDR1 reads MGHRA; CDR2 reads YSYEKL. The CDR3 DNA is TGCGCCAGCAGCCAAGACCAGACAGTAAACTATGGCTACACCTTC. Encoded protein: CASSQDQTVNYGYTF.